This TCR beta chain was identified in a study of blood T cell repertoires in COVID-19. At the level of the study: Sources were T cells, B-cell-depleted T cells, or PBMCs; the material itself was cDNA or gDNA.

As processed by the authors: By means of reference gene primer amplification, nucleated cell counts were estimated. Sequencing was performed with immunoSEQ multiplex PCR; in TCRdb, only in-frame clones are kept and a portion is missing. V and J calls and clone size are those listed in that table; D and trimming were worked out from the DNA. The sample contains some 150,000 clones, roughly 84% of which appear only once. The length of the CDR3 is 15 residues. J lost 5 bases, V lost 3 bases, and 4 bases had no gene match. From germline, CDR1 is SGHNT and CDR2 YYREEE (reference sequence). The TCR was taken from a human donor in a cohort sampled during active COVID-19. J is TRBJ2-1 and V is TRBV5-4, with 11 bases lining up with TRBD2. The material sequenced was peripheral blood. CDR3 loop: CASSYSSGRNNEQFF. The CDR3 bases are TGTGCCAGCAGCTACTCTAGCGGGAGGAACAATGAGCAGTTCTTC.